The next 18 T cell receptor beta chains were all read from a single sample in a study of blood T cell repertoires in COVID-19. The repertoire was sequenced with immunoSEQ multiplex PCR; TCRdb's copy has only in-frame clones and lacks some. This table holds 200,000 to 300,000 clones, 85% found once. Sequenced sample: peripheral blood. These receptors were collected from a woman between 55 and 75 years old with active or convalescent COVID-19.

The chain employs TRBV24-1 and TRBJ1-1, with D possibly being TRBD1 (6 bases). The CDR3 spans 16 residues. V was shortened by 2 bases and J by 2 bases, with 14 bases between the two germline ends. In germline, CDR1 is KGHDR, CDR2 SFDVKD. The CDR3 DNA follows: TGTGCCACCAGTGATTCGAAGACAGGTTACAACACTGAAGCTTTCTTT. It is translated as CATSDSKTGYNTEAFF.

The genes are TRBV11-2 and TRBJ1-5; perhaps TRBD1 as D (6 bases). V was trimmed by 0 bases and J by 0 bases, leaving 21 bases between them. Germline assignment: CDR1 SGHAT and CDR2 FQNNGV. This CDR3 comprises 20 residues. DNA for the CDR3: TGTGCCAGCAGCTTAGACGGGTTGGTGGGGTACAGGGTTAGCAATCAGCCCCAGCATTTT. Translating it yields CASSLDGLVGYRVSNQPQHF.

The genes are TRBV5-1 and TRBJ1-3, with unresolved D. This CDR3 comprises 14 residues. The germline V gene has CDR1 SGHRS and CDR2 YFSETQ. Trimming took 1 base from V and 4 from J, leaving 9 bases between them. The CDR3 sequence: CASSLSGSGNTIYF. Here the CDR3 DNA reads TGCGCCAGCAGCTTGTCCGGGTCCGGAAACACCATATATTTT.

The chain carries TRBV9 and TRBJ1-3; D possibly corresponds to TRBD1 (6 bases). The CDR3 totals 16 residues. CDR1 and CDR2 (germline): SGDLS, YYNGEE. V was shortened by 4 bases and J by 0 bases, with 14 bases between the two germline ends. CDR3 protein: CASSFAVGGSGNTIYF. For the CDR3, the DNA is TGTGCCAGCAGCTTCGCGGTAGGGGGCTCTGGAAACACCATATATTTT.

V usage is TRBV19 and J usage is TRBJ2-2, with TRBD1 identical over 11 bases. The germline V gene encodes CDR1 LNHDA and CDR2 SQIVND (reference sequence). J lost 6 bases, V lost 5 bases, and 8 bases had no gene match. The CDR3 has 16 amino acids. CDR3 sequence reads: CASSVDRGRKAGELFF. CDR3 bases: TGTGCCAGTAGTGTGGACAGGGGGCGGAAGGCCGGGGAGCTGTTTTTT.

The V gene is TRBV28, the J gene TRBJ1-3; maybe TRBD1 (5 bases). V dropped 6 bases and J dropped 4 bases, with 22 bases sitting between them. CDR1 is MDHEN, CDR2 SYDVKM, per germline. This CDR3 is 17 amino acids long. The DNA for the CDR3 is TGTGCCAGCAGCCCCCCGGGAGGGGTGTATTCGGGAAACACCATATATTTT. Amino acid sequence: CASSPPGGVYSGNTIYF.

This chain links TRBV15 with TRBJ1-5, with D possibly TRBD1 on 5 matching bases. The germline CDR1 and CDR2 sequences are LNHNV and YYDKDF (reference sequence). CDR3 size: 16 residues. The V end was cut by 1 base, the J end by 4 bases, with 14 bases between. Here the CDR3 reads CATSRGGEGRNQPQHF. In nucleotides, the CDR3 is TGTGCCACCAGCAGAGGGGGGGAGGGGAGGAATCAGCCCCAGCATTTT.

The chain recombines TRBV4-2 with TRBJ1-2; 10 nucleotides agree with TRBD1. This CDR3 spans 15 amino acids. Germline lookup yields CDR1 LGHNA and CDR2 YNFKEQ. V was pared by 3 bases and J by 5 bases, with 6 bases of the junction left unmatched. CDR3 sequence reads: CASSQARDRGYGYTF. For the CDR3, the DNA is TGTGCCAGCAGCCAGGCCCGGGACAGGGGATATGGCTACACCTTC.

The V and J genes are TRBV2 and TRBJ1-4; 8 positions match TRBD1. The length of the CDR3 is 14 residues. CDR1 SNHLY and CDR2 FYNNEI come from the germline V gene. V lost 6 bases, J lost 5 bases, and 5 bases stayed unmatched. The CDR3 region has the DNA TGTGCCAGCAGATCGGACAGGGTGAATGAAAAACTGTTTTTT. It translates to CASRSDRVNEKLFF.

The count of this clone is one. This sequence joins TRBV19 and TRBJ1-3; the D is unclear. Germline CDR1 is LNHDA and CDR2 is SQIVND (reference sequence). V lost 9 bases, J lost 5 bases, and 11 bases lay in between. The CDR3 totals 12 residues. The CDR3 here is CASTVSRNTIYF. The CDR3 coding sequence is TGTGCCAGCACGGTTTCGAGAAACACCATATATTTT.

The chain joins TRBV30 to TRBJ2-6, with 7 bases identical to TRBD1. The CDR3 extends over 14 amino acids. In germline, CDR1 is GTSNPN, CDR2 SVGIG (reference sequence). The junction had 1 base not matched to a gene; V was cut back by 5 bases and J by 0 bases. The CDR3 DNA is TGTGCCTGGGCAGGGGGCTCTGGGGCCAACGTCCTGACTTTC. This gives the protein CAWAGGSGANVLTF. The full variable domain, rest sourced from reference TRBV30 and TRBJ2-6, is SQTIHQWPATLVQPVGSPLSLECTVEGTSNPNLYWYRQAAGRGLQLLFYSVGIGQISSEVPQNLSASRPQDRQFILSSKKLLLSDSGFYLCAWAGGSGANVLTFGAGSRLTVL.

In this sample, this clone turned up once. This rearrangement joins TRBV9 to TRBJ1-5, with 12 bases that match TRBD1. Germline lookup yields CDR1 SGDLS and CDR2 YYNGEE. The CDR3 is 16 amino acids. The V gene end was trimmed by 2 bases and the J gene end by 6 bases; junction bases not matched to a gene: 6. CDR3 protein: CASSVGTGGAGQPQHF. Here the CDR3 DNA reads TGTGCCAGCAGCGTCGGGACAGGGGGCGCGGGTCAGCCCCAGCATTTT. Combining the CDR3 with reference TRBV9 and TRBJ1-5 gives the whole variable domain DSGVTQTPKHLITATGQRVTLRCSPRSGDLSVYWYQQSLDQGLQFLIQYYNGEERAKGNILERFSAQQFPDLHSELNLSSLELGDSALYFCASSVGTGGAGQPQHFGDGTRLSIL.

V and J are TRBV4-2 and TRBJ2-2; perhaps TRBD1 as D (5 bases). CDR1 and CDR2 from the germline V gene are LGHNA and YNFKEQ. With 1 base removed from V and 3 bases from J, the gap between germline ends came to 9 bases. The CDR3 loop spans 15 amino acids. CDR3 bases: TGTGCCAGCAGCCAAGGGGGCGCGGACACCGGGGAGCTGTTTTTT. Residues: CASSQGGADTGELFF.

The chain has TRBV6-4 and TRBJ1-2; no clear D gene. Germline-derived CDR1 and CDR2 are MRHNA and SNTAGT. V lost 3 bases and J lost 2, with 10 bases in between. The CDR3 is made up of 14 amino acids. CDR3 in DNA: TGTGCCAGCAGTGAGACTCCGGGGAACTATGGCTACACCTTC. This encodes CASSETPGNYGYTF.

V is TRBV20-1 and J is TRBJ2-5, with D perhaps TRBD2 (5 bases). This CDR3 contains 11 residues. Germline CDR1 DFQATT, CDR2 SNEGSKA (reference sequence). V lost 2 bases and J lost 7, with 8 bases in between. The CDR3 DNA reads as TGCAGTGCTAGACGTGAGGGGACCCAGTACTTC. Amino acids: CSARREGTQYF.

V and J are TRBV5-8 and TRBJ1-5, with 8 bases identical to TRBD1. CDR1 and CDR2 (germline): SGHTS, YDEGEE. V trimming: 4 bases; J trimming: 5 bases; junction bases outside the gene matches: 5. The CDR3 covers 14 residues. The CDR3 sequence: CASSGDRGDQPQHF. The CDR3 coding sequence is TGTGCCAGCAGCGGAGACAGGGGAGATCAGCCCCAGCATTTT.

This clone was observed a single time. The rearrangement uses TRBV10-1 and TRBJ2-3, with 9 bases lining up with TRBD2. CDR3 length: 18 amino acids. CDR1 is WNHNN and CDR2 is SYGVQD in the germline V gene (reference sequence). V trimming: 0 bases; J trimming: 0 bases; junction bases outside the gene matches: 7. CDR3 nucleotide sequence: TGCGCCAGCAGTGAGTCTAAAGAGCGGGGGGCTAGCACAGATACGCAGTATTTT. Translated: CASSESKERGASTDTQYF.

The chain joins TRBV11-3 to TRBJ2-2, with D perhaps TRBD1 (6 bases). This CDR3 contains 15 residues. Trimming stripped 2 bases from V and 5 bases from J, with 12 bases between. Germline CDR1 reads SGHNT; CDR2 reads YENEEA. CDR3 coding DNA: TGTGCCAGCAGCTTAAGCAGGGGTTGGACCGGGGAGCTGTTTTTT. It is translated as CASSLSRGWTGELFF.